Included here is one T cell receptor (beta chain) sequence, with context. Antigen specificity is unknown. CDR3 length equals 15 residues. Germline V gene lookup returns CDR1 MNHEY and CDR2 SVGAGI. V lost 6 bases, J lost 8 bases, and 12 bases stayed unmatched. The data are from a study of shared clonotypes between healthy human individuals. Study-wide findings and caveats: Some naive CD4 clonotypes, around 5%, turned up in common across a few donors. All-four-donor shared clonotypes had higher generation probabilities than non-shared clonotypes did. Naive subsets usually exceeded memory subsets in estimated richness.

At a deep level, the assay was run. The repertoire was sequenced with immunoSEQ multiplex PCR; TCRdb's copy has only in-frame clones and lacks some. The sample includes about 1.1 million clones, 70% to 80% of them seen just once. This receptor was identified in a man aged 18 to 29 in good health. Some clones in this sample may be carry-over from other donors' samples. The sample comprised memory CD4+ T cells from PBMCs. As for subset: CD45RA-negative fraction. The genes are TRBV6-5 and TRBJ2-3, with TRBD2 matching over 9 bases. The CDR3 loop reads CASRPGTSPFTTQYF. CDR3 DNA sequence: TGTGCCAGCAGGCCCGGGACTAGCCCTTTCACTACGCAGTATTTT.